The rows below give T cell receptor beta chains drawn from one sample of a study of glioma-infiltrating T cells. TCRdb recomputed calls from the multiplex PCR reads with MiXCR, one row per CDR3 protein. This sample has roughly 130,000 distinct CDR3 sequences, with more than 20% found just once. Sequenced sample: glioma tissue, nonneoplastic brain tissue, or PBMCs (not recorded which). These receptors came from a human donor with low-grade glioma or glioblastoma, undergoing nonglioma brain surgery, or in good health (not recorded which). Both conserved end residues are part of each CDR3. Rows give clone size only sometimes, using once, few, many, or a class for an expanded clone.

CDR3,V,size,J
CASSNRQVFAGTEAFF,TRBV19,few,TRBJ1-1
CASSQNSQETQYF,TRBV14,many,TRBJ2-5
CASSFAGGSFGYTF,TRBV7-6,many,TRBJ1-2
CASSESGWEQFF,TRBV2,-,TRBJ2-1
CASSRGSYNSPPHF,TRBV7-9,-,TRBJ1-6
CASSLMGGVNNEQFF,TRBV7-3,-,TRBJ2-1
CASSLGSGGADTQYF,TRBV27,few,TRBJ2-3
CASSLKGNQPQHF,TRBV12-3/TRBV12-4,-,TRBJ1-5
CASSIQFTGNEQFF,TRBV6-1,many,TRBJ2-1
CASSQGLNYGYTF,TRBV6-1,many,TRBJ1-2
CASSTGQPYNEQFF,TRBV7-8,-,TRBJ2-1
CASSPESSNQPQHF,TRBV18,few,TRBJ1-5
CASRAGGPGNEQFF,TRBV6-4,few,TRBJ2-1
CASSLLLAGAFYEQFF,TRBV7-2,-,TRBJ2-1
CASSQDGDAYGYTF,TRBV4-1,few,TRBJ1-2
CASSSGTSTDTQYF,TRBV7-9,many,TRBJ2-3
CASQVVGNQPQHF,TRBV28,few,TRBJ1-5
CATSRDSALTRVNSPLHF,TRBV15,many,TRBJ1-6
CASSPRGGSTDTQYF,TRBV28,many,TRBJ2-3
CASSLTNGQINTEAFF,TRBV7-3,-,TRBJ1-1
CASSGGQDPFF,TRBV18,few,TRBJ1-1
CASSSEGFYNEQFF,TRBV6-1,many,TRBJ2-1